The entry below gives a single T cell receptor (beta chain) sequence along with its context. Its antigen is not identified. V was clipped by 6 bases and J by 6 bases; unmatched bases: 11. CDR1 is KGHSH, CDR2 LQKENI, per germline. This CDR3 is built from 15 residues. This sample is drawn from a study of T cell responses to AZD1222 COVID-19 vaccine. Study overall: Investigators merged groups given second doses at roughly 4 or roughly 12 weeks. Notes on the study in general: Only 6 or 7 people who got AZD1222 tested seropositive at baseline. Unmutated variant regions are reportedly the target of nearly half of TCRs that are spike-specific.

The protocol was immunoSEQ multiplex PCR, while the TCRdb copy is restricted to in-frame clones and leaves out a portion. This sample carries 150,000 to 200,000 clones, around 93% of them seen once, and the ten largest clones take about 2.5%. The TCR comes from an adult in good health. The input for sequencing was peripheral blood, taken on day 0 of AZD1222 vaccination. This chain connects TRBV18 to TRBJ2-3; TRBD1 matches at 8 bases. The DNA for the CDR3 is TGTGCCAGCTCGTCGAGGCAGGGGGCAACGGATACGCAGTATTTT. Encoded protein: CASSSRQGATDTQYF.